The 30 T cell receptor beta chains below come from one sample, sequenced in a study of cytomegalovirus exposure and HLA in healthy donors. This PCR relied on a set of 60 Vbeta primers and 13 Jbeta primers. This table comes from immunoSEQ multiplex PCR, and its TCRdb copy is limited to in-frame clones, with some not included. In the table there are over 150,000 clones, about 80% of which are singletons. Sequenced sample: PBMCs. The receptors were gathered from a boy between 10 and 17 years old in good health and CMV-seronegative.

This chain uses TRBV10-3 with TRBJ1-1; perhaps TRBD1 as D (5 bases). The germline V gene encodes CDR1 ENHRY and CDR2 SYGVKD. This CDR3 is built from 13 residues. Trimming shortened V by 6 bases and J by 1 base, and 9 bases separated the two germline ends. The DNA of the CDR3 is TGTGCCATCAGCAGGACACCGAACACTGAAGCTTTCTTT. This gives the protein CAISRTPNTEAFF.

The chain has TRBV5-5 and TRBJ1-5; no firm D call. This CDR3 region has 13 residues. Germline assignment: CDR1 SGHKS and CDR2 YYEKEE (reference sequence). Trimming took 1 base from V and 4 from J, leaving 6 bases between them. The CDR3 region has the DNA TGTGCCAGCAGCTTGTGGCAGAATCAGCCCCAGCATTTT. Protein product: CASSLWQNQPQHF.

The chain is built from TRBV6-5 and TRBJ2-7; 8 nucleotides line up with TRBD1. V was pared by 4 bases and J by 2 bases, with 4 bases of the junction left unmatched. The germline V gene has CDR1 MNHEY and CDR2 SVGAGI. The CDR3 has 14 residues. The CDR3 sequence is CASSLRDRTYEQYF. The CDR3 DNA is TGTGCCAGCAGTTTAAGGGACAGGACCTACGAGCAGTACTTC.

The chain recombines TRBV21-1 with TRBJ2-1; TRBD1, the table's D call, lacks a check against the DNA. TRBV21-1 is a pseudogene. The CDR3 runs 12 residues. In DNA form, the CDR3 reads TGTGCCAGCAGCAAGGACAACAATGAGCAGTTCTTC. Its protein product is CASSKDNNEQFF.

Worth noting for this clone: Other nucleotide sequences in the sample specify the same CDR3. The rearrangement uses TRBV6-5 and TRBJ2-7; D call uncertain. Trimming took 5 bases from V and 3 from J, leaving 8 bases between them. Germline-derived CDR1 and CDR2 are MNHEY and SVGAGI. The CDR3 loop spans 12 amino acids. The CDR3 loop is CASSDPGYEQYF. CDR3 nucleotide sequence: TGTGCCAGCAGTGATCCCGGCTACGAGCAGTACTTC.

The J gene is TRBJ1-5, the V gene TRBV12-2. TRBV12-2 represents a pseudogene. This CDR3 contains 18 residues. The CDR3 protein is CASRILGKVVGSNQPQHF. CDR3 DNA: TGTGCAAGTCGCATCCTCGGGAAGGTGGTGGGAAGCAATCAGCCCCAGCATTTT.

CDR3: CASSRSPVKGYTF. DNA of the CDR3: TGTGCCAGCAGTCGAAGTCCGGTGAAAGGCTACACCTTC. This chain joins TRBV6-1 and TRBJ1-2; no definite D call. The germline V gene encodes CDR1 MNHNS and CDR2 SASEGT. V gave up 5 bases and J gave up 8 bases, with 15 bases separating them. The CDR3 totals 13 residues.

The CDR3 loop reads CASSGGRDRVINEQFF. CDR3 DNA sequence: TGTGCCAGCAGCGGGGGCCGGGACAGGGTGATCAATGAGCAGTTCTTC. The gene calls are TRBV7-9 and TRBJ2-1, with 9 bases identical to TRBD1. This CDR3 has 16 residues. The V gene end was trimmed by 5 bases and the J gene end by 6 bases; junction bases not matched to a gene: 11. Germline V CDR1 and CDR2: SEHNR, FQNEAQ (reference sequence).

This rearrangement joins TRBV19 to TRBJ2-1; no clear D gene. This CDR3 is built from 16 residues. Germline V gene lookup returns CDR1 LNHDA and CDR2 SQIVND (reference sequence). V lost 3 bases and J 2 bases, leaving 14 bases between the germline ends. The CDR3 DNA is TGTGCCAGTAGTATGAGGATTACCTCCCCCTACAATGAGCAGTTCTTC. Protein: CASSMRITSPYNEQFF.

This clone occurred once. The chain joins TRBV7-3 to TRBJ1-1; D may be TRBD1 (6 bases). CDR1 is SGHTA, CDR2 FQGTGA, per germline. CDR3 length: 13 residues. V lost 6 bases, J lost 3 bases, and 11 bases lay in between. The CDR3 region is CASSPTGYTEAFF. Here the CDR3 DNA reads TGTGCCAGCAGTCCTACAGGGTACACTGAAGCTTTCTTT.

This clone showed up just a few times. As DNA, the CDR3 is TGCGCCAGCCTAAGGGGGGGGGAGGGTCCGGCGGGCTACACCTTC. Its translation is CASLRGGEGPAGYTF. The chain combines TRBV4-1 with TRBJ1-2; D may be TRBD1 (6 bases). The germline V and J ends were trimmed by 8 bases and 8 bases, with 24 bases remaining between them. The germline gives CDR1 MGHRA, CDR2 YSYEKL. The CDR3 runs to 15 residues.

This chain joins TRBV5-1 and TRBJ2-5, with 12 bases matching TRBD2. Germline V gives CDR1 SGHRS, CDR2 YFSETQ. The ends lost 1 base at V and 3 bases at J; junction bases unmatched: 7. This CDR3 spans 17 amino acids. CDR3 DNA: TGCGCCAGCAGCTTGATGGCACTAGCGGGGGGTAAAGAGACCCAGTACTTC. It encodes CASSLMALAGGKETQYF. Full variable domain (missing parts from reference TRBV5-1 and TRBJ2-5): KAGVTQTPRYLIKTRGQQVTLSCSPISGHRSVSWYQQTPGQGLQFLFEYFSETQRNKGNFPGRFSGRQFSNSRSEMNVSTLELGDSALYLCASSLMALAGGKETQYFGPGTRLLVL.

CDR3 in amino acids: CASSHPNRDRNTEAFF. The DNA for the CDR3 is TGTGCCAGCAGCCATCCCAACCGGGACAGGAACACTGAAGCTTTCTTT. The chain joins TRBV4-2 to TRBJ1-1, with 7 bases lining up with TRBD1. V gave up 3 bases and J gave up 1 base; unmatched junction bases: 8. The CDR3 contains 16 residues. Germline-derived CDR1 and CDR2 are LGHNA and YNFKEQ.

DNA of the CDR3: TGTGCCTGGAGCGTAAGGGGGCTCCAGCCCCAGCATTTT. Translating gives CAWSVRGLQPQHF. The J gene is TRBJ1-5, the V gene TRBV30, with 7 bases fitting TRBD1. Losses at the gene ends were 3 bases for V and 7 bases for J; bases not matched to a gene: 6. There are 13 residues in the CDR3. Germline V gene data show CDR1 as GTSNPN and CDR2 as SVGIG (reference sequence).

This clone was seen only a few times. The CDR3 region is CASSLGSGSYGYTF. The CDR3 DNA follows: TGTGCCAGCAGCTTAGGGTCAGGATCCTATGGCTACACCTTC. The chain is built from TRBV7-8 and TRBJ1-2; D uncertain. Trimming stripped 1 base from V and 4 bases from J, with 10 bases between. The CDR3 loop spans 14 amino acids. The germline gives CDR1 SGHVS, CDR2 FQNEAQ.

The rearrangement links TRBV5-5 to TRBJ1-5; D is undetermined. The CDR3 has 15 residues. Looked up from germline, CDR1 is SGHKS and CDR2 is YYEKEE (reference sequence). V dropped 3 bases and J dropped 0 bases, with 10 bases sitting between them. CDR3 bases: TGTGCCAGCAGCTCCAGACTGTTTAGCAATCAGCCCCAGCATTTT. Translating gives CASSSRLFSNQPQHF.

This clone has only one observation. The chain has TRBV10-3 and TRBJ2-7, with a weak D call TRBD2 (5 bases). CDR1 and CDR2 (germline): ENHRY, SYGVKD. V shed 3 bases and J shed 0 bases, with 18 bases lying between them. The CDR3 length is 17 residues. The CDR3 here is CAISDVTSEESSYEQYF. The DNA for the CDR3 is TGTGCCATCAGTGACGTCACATCGGAGGAAAGCTCCTACGAGCAGTACTTC.

The chain joins TRBV18 to TRBJ1-1; TRBD1 aligns across 8 bases. This CDR3 comprises 14 residues. CDR1 and CDR2 from the germline V gene are KGHSH and LQKENI. The V and J ends lost 4 bases and 5 bases, in that order; junction bases with no gene match: 6. CDR3 sequence reads: CASSLQGAQTEAFF. The CDR3 nucleotides are TGTGCCAGCTCACTGCAGGGGGCGCAAACTGAAGCTTTCTTT.

The rearrangement links TRBV30 to TRBJ2-2; TRBD1 might be the D (6 bases). Trimming took 0 bases from V and 7 from J, leaving 12 bases between them. This CDR3 is 14 amino acids long. Germline assignment: CDR1 GTSNPN and CDR2 SVGIG (reference sequence). CDR3 in DNA: TGTGCCTGGAGTGTACCAGGGGTCAGCGGGGAGCTGTTTTTT. Its translation is CAWSVPGVSGELFF.

The chain joins TRBV12-5 to TRBJ2-5; tentative D call: TRBD2 (6 bases). The CDR3 is 17 amino acids. Trimming cost V 0 bases and J 5 bases, with 19 bases left between them. Germline CDR1 LGHNT, CDR2 FRNRAP. CDR3 amino acids: CASGLVLFRPGGETQYF. The CDR3 nucleotides are TGTGCTAGTGGTTTGGTACTCTTTCGCCCAGGAGGGGAGACCCAGTACTTC. Supplemented by reference TRBV12-5 and TRBJ2-5, the full variable domain reads DARVTQTPRHKVTEMGQEVTMRCQPILGHNTVFWYRQTMMQGLELLAYFRNRAPLDDSGMPKDRFSAEMPDATLATLKIQPSEPRDSAVYFCASGLVLFRPGGETQYFGPGTRLLVL.

The rearrangement links TRBV4-2 to TRBJ1-2, with D tentatively TRBD1 (5 bases). The V end was cut by 0 bases, the J end by 4 bases, with 12 bases between. The CDR3 is made up of 15 amino acids. From germline, CDR1 is LGHNA and CDR2 YNFKEQ. The CDR3 sequence is CASSQEEGGTYGYTF. Written as DNA, the CDR3 is TGTGCCAGCAGCCAAGAGGAGGGAGGGACCTATGGCTACACCTTC.

On this clone: At one of its ends the junction is not consistent with the germline gene, which may arise from a read error. V usage is TRBV7-9 and J usage is TRBJ2-1; 12 bases are a match to TRBD2. CDR1 SEHNR and CDR2 FQNEAQ come from the germline V gene (reference sequence). The CDR3 has 15 residues. As DNA, the CDR3 is TGTTCCAGCAGCAGGACTAGCGGGGCCTACAATGAGCAGTTCTTC. It specifies CSSSRTSGAYNEQFF.

This clone was counted once. The V gene is TRBV19, the J gene TRBJ2-5, with 7 bases lining up with TRBD2. The V gene's germline CDR1 is LNHDA and CDR2 SQIVND (reference sequence). The CDR3 contains 15 residues. J was trimmed by 2 bases and V by 5 bases; bases with no gene match: 8. The CDR3 loop reads CASSAWDYGQETQYF. The CDR3 DNA sequence: TGTGCCAGTAGTGCGTGGGACTATGGGCAAGAGACCCAGTACTTC.

This rearrangement joins TRBV30 to TRBJ2-6, with a possible D match to TRBD1 (6 bases). Germline CDR1 GTSNPN, CDR2 SVGIG (reference sequence). Deletions cut 5 bases from V and 2 bases from J, with 13 bases between. CDR3 length equals 15 residues. The CDR3 DNA sequence: TGTGCCTGGCGGAATGAGGGGGCTGGGGCCAACGTCCTGACTTTC. Protein: CAWRNEGAGANVLTF.

The chain links TRBV7-8 to TRBJ2-1; 7 bases line up with TRBD1. CDR1 and CDR2 from the germline V gene are SGHVS and FQNEAQ. The J segment lost 0 bases and the V segment lost 7 bases, leaving 6 bases of the junction unmatched. The CDR3 spans 15 residues. The CDR3 DNA follows: TGTGCCAGCATCGAAGACAGGGACTCCTACAATGAGCAGTTCTTC. Translation gives CASIEDRDSYNEQFF. The entire variable domain, with the rest obtained from reference TRBV7-8 and TRBJ2-1, is as follows: GAGVSQSPRYKVAKRGQDVALRCDPISGHVSLFWYQQALGQGPEFLTYFQNEAQLDKSGLPSDRFFAERPEGSVSTLKIQRTQQEDSAVYLCASIEDRDSYNEQFFGPGTRLTVL.

The V and J genes are TRBV30 and TRBJ2-5, with no clear D. The CDR3 sequence is 11 residues long. Germline V lookup: CDR1 GTSNPN, CDR2 SVGIG (reference sequence). Trimming left V 5 bases short and J 4 bases short, with 8 bases between. The DNA for the CDR3 is TGTGCCTGGTCTAGGCGAGAGACCCAGTACTTC. Translation: CAWSRRETQYF.

V usage is TRBV11-1 and J usage is TRBJ1-2, with a possible D match to TRBD1 (5 bases). Deletions cut 10 bases from V and 8 bases from J, with 20 bases between. This CDR3 contains 13 residues. The germline V gene has CDR1 SGHAT and CDR2 FQDESV (reference sequence). The CDR3 region is CATESGTPGGYTF. CDR3 in DNA: TGTGCCACCGAATCTGGGACTCCGGGGGGCTACACCTTC. The variable domain in full, with the rest retrieved from reference TRBV11-1 and TRBJ1-2, is EAEVAQSPRYKITEKSQAVAFWCDPISGHATLYWYRQILGQGPELLVQFQDESVVDDSQLPKDRFSAERLKGVDSTLKIQPAELGDSAMYLCATESGTPGGYTFGSGTRLTVV.

This rearrangement joins TRBV27 to TRBJ1-6, with TRBD1 as a possible D gene (6 bases). V shed 1 base and J shed 6 bases, with 16 bases lying between them. Germline V lookup: CDR1 MNHEY, CDR2 SMNVEV (reference sequence). This CDR3 region has 17 residues. The CDR3 nucleotides are TGTGCCAGCAGTTTATATCAGGGGCCCGATTCTAATTCACCCCTCCACTTT. Translated, it gives CASSLYQGPDSNSPLHF.

The chain employs TRBV6-1 and TRBJ1-2; 9 bases are a match to TRBD1. After removal of 2 bases from V and 11 bases from J, the junction contained 12 bases not matched to a gene. CDR1 MNHNS and CDR2 SASEGT come from the germline V gene. This CDR3 has 15 residues. This chain's CDR3 is CASSELVGTGFGYTF. The CDR3 nucleotides read TGTGCCAGCAGTGAATTAGTTGGGACAGGGTTCGGATACACCTTC.

The gene calls are TRBV6-5 and TRBJ2-7, with a possible D match to TRBD1 (5 bases). The germline V gene encodes CDR1 MNHEY and CDR2 SVGAGI. There are 14 residues in the CDR3. V lost 0 bases and J 2 bases, leaving 8 bases between the germline ends. The CDR3 DNA sequence: TGTGCCAGCAGTTACTCGCAGGGTACCTACGAGCAGTACTTC. Protein: CASSYSQGTYEQYF.